The rows below give T cell receptor beta chains drawn from one sample of a study of beta chain features in type 1 diabetes. Assay used: immunoSEQ multiplex PCR; TCRdb lists only in-frame clones, some missing. The sample lists about 150,000 clones, roughly 10% seen once, with around 2.1% in the top ten. The sample was central memory CD4+ T cells from blood. The receptors here all came from a man between 18 and 35 years old in good health. Both conserved end residues are part of each CDR3. A D gene is named only where the DNA matches it firmly. Only part of the rows carry a size: once, few, many, or a class if the clone is expanded.

.	few	TRBV18	TRBJ2-1	CASSPPGIREQFF	TGTGCCAGCTCACCACCGGGGATTCGGGAGCAGTTCTTC
.	.	TRBV5-1	TRBJ2-1	CSSGAYPSYNEQFF	TGTTCTTCAGGGGCGTACCCCTCCTACAATGAGCAGTTCTTC
.	few	TRBV4-1	TRBJ2-5	CASSQGTEETQYF	TGCGCCAGCAGCCAAGGGACAGAGGAGACCCAGTACTTC
.	few	TRBV9	TRBJ1-2	CASSVGGVGYGYTF	TGTGCCAGCAGCGTAGGAGGGGTTGGCTATGGCTACACCTTC
TRBD1	few	TRBV5-1	TRBJ1-2	CASSLSAGGDGYTF	TGCGCCAGCAGCTTGTCGGCAGGGGGCGATGGCTACACCTTC
TRBD1	.	TRBV2	TRBJ2-6	CASNRDRGLSGANVLTF	TGTGCCAGCAACCGGGACAGGGGGCTCTCTGGGGCCAACGTCCTGACTTTC
.	few	TRBV7-2	TRBJ1-1	CASSYRANTEAFF	TGTGCCAGCAGCTACAGGGCGAACACTGAAGCTTTCTTT
.	few	TRBV7-9	TRBJ1-6	CASSPAAIVSSPLHF	TGTGCCAGCAGCCCTGCCGCGATAGTATCTTCACCCCTCCACTTT
TRBD1	few	TRBV5-5	TRBJ1-5	CASSLGTEGAQPQHF	TGTGCCAGCAGCCTAGGCACAGAGGGGGCACAGCCCCAGCATTTT
.	few	TRBV19	TRBJ2-1	CASSISTVGNEQFF	TGTGCCAGTAGTATTTCAACGGTTGGCAATGAGCAGTTCTTC
.	once	TRBV5-4	TRBJ1-2	CASSLVGVEGYTF	TGTGCCAGCAGCTTGGTTGGGGTGGAGGGCTACACCTTC
.	few	TRBV30	TRBJ2-1	CAWSRLGVGRYNEQFF	TGTGCCTGGAGCAGGTTGGGGGTTGGCAGGTACAATGAGCAGTTCTTC
.	many	TRBV11-2	TRBJ2-1	CASSFEGEQFF	TGTGCCAGCAGCTTCGAAGGGGAGCAGTTCTTC
.	few	TRBV7-2	TRBJ2-1	CASSLAWLADEQFF	TGTGCCAGCAGCTTAGCTTGGCTAGCTGATGAGCAGTTCTTC
TRBD1	.	TRBV10-3	TRBJ1-1	CAIKGASDEAFF	TGTGCCATCAAGGGGGCTTCTGATGAAGCTTTCTTT